This is a list of T cell receptor beta chains from one sample in a study of T cells in Graves' hyperthyroidism and ophthalmopathy. From the multiplex PCR reads, TCRdb called clonotypes with MiXCR, one entry per CDR3 protein. The table lists 600,000 or so distinct CDR3 sequences, about 16% of them singletons, with about 3.8% in the top ten. The material sequenced was blood. All receptors derive from a woman aged 25 to 39 with Graves' hyperthyroidism. Each CDR3 is given with its conserved first and last residue. The D gene is left open where the match is weak.

CDR3aa	d_gene	j_gene	v_gene
CSAQTSGSSYEQYF	TRBD2	TRBJ2-7	TRBV20-1
CASRPGSGNTIYF	-	TRBJ1-3	TRBV12-3/TRBV12-4
CASSFREGDEQFF	TRBD2	TRBJ2-1	TRBV27
CASQGTLGNTEAFF	-	TRBJ1-1	TRBV11-3
CASGPGTGRNQPQHF	-	TRBJ1-5	TRBV12-5
CASSADRGGSPLHF	TRBD1	TRBJ1-6	TRBV7-3
CASSFGLAGDTDGTGELFF	TRBD2	TRBJ2-2	TRBV5-1
CASSLQGGYYEQYF	TRBD1	TRBJ2-7	TRBV2
CASGLAAPGGTLYEQYF	TRBD2	TRBJ2-7	TRBV12-5
CASSVEREGTDTQYF	TRBD2	TRBJ2-3	TRBV6-1